This TCR beta chain was observed in a study of T cells after yellow fever vaccination. TCRdb re-derived calls from the 5' RACE reads in MiXCR, one entry per CDR3 protein. The sample has some 340,000 distinct CDR3 sequences, approximately 4% seen once. The junction had 7 bases not matched to a gene; V was cut back by 8 bases and J by 4 bases. The CDR3 is made up of 13 amino acids. Germline CDR1 is MNHEY and CDR2 is SMNVEV (reference sequence). There are a few counts of this clonotype. This chain uses TRBV27 with TRBJ1-1, with 7 bases aligning to TRBD1. Material: PBMCs, obtained 5 days after the yellow fever booster vaccination. The sequence was obtained from a man aged 18 to 35 who received the YFV17D yellow fever vaccine. CDR3 in DNA: TGTGCCAGCCAAGACAGGGCGGGCACTGAAGCTTTCTTT. Translated, it gives CASQDRAGTEAFF.